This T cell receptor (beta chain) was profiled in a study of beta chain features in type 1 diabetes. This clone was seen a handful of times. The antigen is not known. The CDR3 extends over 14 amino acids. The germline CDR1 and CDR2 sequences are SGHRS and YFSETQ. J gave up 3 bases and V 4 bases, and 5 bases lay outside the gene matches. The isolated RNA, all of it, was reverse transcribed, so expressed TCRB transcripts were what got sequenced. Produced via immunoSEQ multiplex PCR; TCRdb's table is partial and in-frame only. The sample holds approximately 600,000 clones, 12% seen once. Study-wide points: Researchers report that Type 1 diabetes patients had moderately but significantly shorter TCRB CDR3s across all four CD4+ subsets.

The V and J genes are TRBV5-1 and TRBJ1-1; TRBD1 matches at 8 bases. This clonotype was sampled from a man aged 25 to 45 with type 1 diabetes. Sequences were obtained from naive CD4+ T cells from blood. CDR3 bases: TGCGCCAGCAGCCCGGACAGGGCGGACACTGAAGCTTTCTTT. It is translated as CASSPDRADTEAFF.